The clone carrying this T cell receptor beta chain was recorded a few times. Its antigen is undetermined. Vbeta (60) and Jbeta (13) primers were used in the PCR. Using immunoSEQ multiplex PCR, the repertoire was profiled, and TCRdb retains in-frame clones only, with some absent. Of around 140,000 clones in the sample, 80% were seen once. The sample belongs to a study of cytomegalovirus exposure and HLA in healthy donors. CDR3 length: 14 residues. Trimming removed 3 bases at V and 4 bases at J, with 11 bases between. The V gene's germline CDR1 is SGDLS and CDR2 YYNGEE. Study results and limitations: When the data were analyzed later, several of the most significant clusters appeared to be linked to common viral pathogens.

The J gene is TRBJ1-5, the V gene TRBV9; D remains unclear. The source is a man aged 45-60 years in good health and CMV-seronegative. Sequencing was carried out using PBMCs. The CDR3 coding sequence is TGTGCCAGCAGCGGGCGAGGGAATAATCAGCCCCAGCATTTT. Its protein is CASSGRGNNQPQHF. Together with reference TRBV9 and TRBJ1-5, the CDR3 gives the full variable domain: DSGVTQTPKHLITATGQRVTLRCSPRSGDLSVYWYQQSLDQGLQFLIQYYNGEERAKGNILERFSAQQFPDLHSELNLSSLELGDSALYFCASSGRGNNQPQHFGDGTRLSIL.